The 7 T cell receptor beta chains in this list originate from one sample, sequenced in a study of shared clonotypes between healthy human individuals. Method: immunoSEQ multiplex PCR; TCRdb's copy keeps in-frame clones and lacks some. The sample records nearly 1,000,000 clones, over 75% being singletons. Sequences were obtained from memory CD4+ T cells sorted from blood. Subset noted: CD45RA-negative fraction. The origin of the receptors is a young man in good health.

The V call is TRBV6-1, the J call TRBJ2-1; TRBD2 matches 10 bases. The trim removed 2 bases at V and 6 bases at J, leaving 10 bases unmatched. Germline V lookup: CDR1 MNHNS, CDR2 SASEGT. The CDR3 loop spans 17 amino acids. The CDR3 here is CASSERGRLAGSNEQFF. The CDR3 region has the DNA TGTGCCAGCAGTGAAAGGGGCCGACTAGCGGGTAGCAATGAGCAGTTCTTC.

This rearrangement joins TRBV5-6 to TRBJ2-3; TRBD2 aligns across 7 bases. Germline trimming cut 0 bases from V and 3 bases from J; bases unmatched to any gene: 4. The CDR3 totals 15 residues. Germline CDR1 is SGHDT and CDR2 is YYEEEE. CDR3 DNA: TGTGCCAGCAGCTTGGACCAGCGGGGTACAGATACGCAGTATTTT. It is translated as CASSLDQRGTDTQYF. Complete variable domain (other parts from reference TRBV5-6 and TRBJ2-3): DAGVTQSPTHLIKTRGQQVTLRCSPKSGHDTVSWYQQALGQGPQFIFQYYEEEERQRGNFPDRFSGHQFPNYSSELNVNALLLGDSALYLCASSLDQRGTDTQYFGPGTRLTVL.

The chain couples TRBV9 to TRBJ1-3, with D tentatively TRBD1 (6 bases). Trimming left V 2 bases short and J 0 bases short, with 15 bases between. CDR1 is SGDLS and CDR2 is YYNGEE in the germline V gene. This CDR3 comprises 17 residues. This chain's CDR3 is CASSVDVQGHSGNTIYF. The CDR3 nucleotides read TGTGCCAGCAGCGTGGACGTACAGGGCCACTCTGGAAACACCATATATTTT.

This clone was observed once. V and J are TRBV2 and TRBJ2-3; D is ambiguous. V lost 7 bases, J lost 4 bases, and 6 bases lay in between. There are 11 residues in the CDR3. Germline assignment: CDR1 SNHLY and CDR2 FYNNEI. CDR3 coding DNA: TGTGCCAGCACATTAGCAGATACGCAGTATTTT. This codes for CASTLADTQYF.

This clone was seen a handful of times. The sample has other DNA sequences that encode this CDR3 too. CDR3: CAISESPGSGNQPQHF. The CDR3 nucleotides are TGTGCCATCAGTGAGTCCCCCGGTTCGGGTAATCAGCCCCAGCATTTT. The rearrangement uses TRBV10-3 and TRBJ1-5; D unresolved. Germline V CDR1 and CDR2: ENHRY, SYGVKD. V was clipped by 0 bases and J by 4 bases, with 13 bases between them. This CDR3 is built from 16 residues.

Regarding this clone: The junction departs from germline at one end; a sequencing error may be responsible. The genes are TRBV29-1 and TRBJ2-5, with 8 bases aligning to TRBD1. Germline CDR1 reads SQVTM; CDR2 reads ANQGSEA. CDR3 size: 8 residues. CDR3 nucleotides: TGCAGTACGGAACAGGGGGACTTC. Protein product: CSTEQGDF.

As regards this clone: One junction end does not reproduce the germline sequence, and a read error may be involved. The V call is TRBV6-5, the J call TRBJ2-1, with D tentatively TRBD2 (6 bases). CDR1 is MNHEY, CDR2 SVGAGI, per germline. This CDR3 has 14 amino acids. CDR3 nucleotides: TGTGCCAGCAGTAACTCAAGACTAGTGAAGGAGCAGTTCTTC. This translates into CASSNSRLVKEQFF.